The clone carrying this TCR beta chain was seen repeatedly, ten times or more. The CDR3 runs to 15 residues. Germline lookup yields CDR1 MGHDK and CDR2 SYGVNS. Trimming left V 6 bases short and J 3 bases short, with 15 bases between. This sample was included in a study of human T cells and chemical hapten exposure. TCRdb itself ran the RACE reads through MiXCR, one entry per CDR3 protein. The sample holds about 64,000 distinct CDR3 sequences, about 11% seen once. Noted time point: pre-sensitization, week 0. Treatment noted: therapeutic diphenylcyclopropenone sensitization with weekly scalp DPC. V and J are TRBV25-1 and TRBJ1-5; D might be TRBD1 (5 bases). The input for sequencing was whole blood, taken in connection with sensitization to the hapten diphenylcyclopropenone (DPC). This clonotype was obtained from a middle-aged woman with alopecia areata. Some clones in this sample may be carry-over from other donors' samples. DNA of the CDR3: TGTGCCAGCAGCGCCAGAGGGGCACCCAATCAGCCCCAGCATTTT. Its translation: CASSARGAPNQPQHF.